Following are 27 T cell receptor beta chains from one sample sequenced in a study of blood T cells in healthy people across ages. Primed by a sample-barcoded 5' primer and a J-beta primer mix, a second PCR proceeded for roughly 6 to 12 cycles. Each CDR3 protein gets one entry after TCRdb re-called the 5' RACE reads with MiXCR. Of roughly 800,000 distinct CDR3 sequences listed, 58% were seen once; the top ten hold around 22%. Sequences were obtained from blood. The receptor source for this set is a man aged 25 to 40 in good health.

This clonotype was counted ten times or more. The CDR3 here is CATSRDPLAGGDEQFF. DNA of the CDR3: TGTGCCACCAGCAGAGATCCACTAGCGGGAGGGGATGAGCAGTTCTTC. The V and J genes are TRBV15 and TRBJ2-1, with 13 bases identical to TRBD2. J gave up 8 bases and V 0 bases, and 4 bases lay outside the gene matches. CDR1 and CDR2 (germline): LNHNV, YYDKDF (reference sequence). This CDR3 comprises 16 residues.

In nucleotides, the CDR3 is TGCAGCGTTGGAATAGAGACCCAGTACTTC. Translation: CSVGIETQYF. The rearrangement links TRBV29-1 to TRBJ2-5; D unresolved. The CDR3 has 10 amino acids. Germline V CDR1 and CDR2: SQVTM, ANQGSEA. V lost 4 bases and J 4 bases, leaving 4 bases between the germline ends.

Comments on this clonotype: Relative to the germline gene, one junction end is altered; a read error may explain this. The chain recombines TRBV12-3 or TRBV12-4 with TRBJ2-4, with D perhaps given as TRBD1 or TRBD2 (5 bases each). CDR3 size: 15 residues. In DNA, the CDR3 is TGTGCCAGCAGTGGGACGAACCTAGCCAAAAACATTCGGTACTTC. It codes for CASSGTNLAKNIRYF.

This sequence joins TRBV20-1 and TRBJ1-1, with no clear D. Trimming cost V 3 bases and J 4 bases, with 18 bases left between them. The CDR3 is made up of 15 amino acids. The germline V gene has CDR1 DFQATT and CDR2 SNEGSKA (reference sequence). CDR3 sequence reads: CSASGRGGSRTEAFF. For the CDR3, the DNA is TGCAGTGCTAGTGGGCGGGGTGGGAGCCGCACTGAAGCTTTCTTT.

This clonotype appeared a single time. The chain joins TRBV6-5 to TRBJ2-5; tentatively, D is TRBD1 (5 bases). The J call may not be correct, given that the DNA end is closer to TRBJ2-7. CDR3 length: 16 amino acids. The germline V gene encodes CDR1 MNHEY and CDR2 SVGAGI. CDR3 coding DNA: TGTGCCAGCAGTTACTCTTGGTGCGACAGACCCTACGAGCAGTACTTC. Translating gives CASSYSWCDRPYEQYF.

The chain combines TRBV20-1 with TRBJ2-7; no clear D. CDR3 length equals 13 residues. Germline lookup yields CDR1 DFQATT and CDR2 SNEGSKA (reference sequence). V was pared by 6 bases and J by 3 bases, with 15 bases between. The CDR3 loop is CSAASIPSYEQYF. CDR3 DNA: TGCAGTGCCGCCTCTATCCCCAGCTACGAGCAGTACTTC.

The rearrangement uses TRBV13 and TRBJ1-2; TRBD1 aligns across 7 bases. The V segment lost 1 base and the J segment 8 bases; nucleotides outside the gene matches: 16. CDR3 length: 17 residues. Germline lookup yields CDR1 PRHDT and CDR2 FYEKMQ (reference sequence). The CDR3 DNA follows: TGTGCCAGCAGCTTAGTTGTACAGGGGTCTGCCCCCTCAGGCTACACCTTC. This translates into CASSLVVQGSAPSGYTF.

This clonotype came up a few times. The chain has TRBV20-1 and TRBJ2-7; D unresolved. The CDR3 extends over 13 amino acids. CDR1 is DFQATT and CDR2 is SNEGSKA in the germline V gene (reference sequence). V gave up 3 bases and J gave up 5 bases, with 14 bases separating them. Here the CDR3 reads CSASLSAIHEQYF. The CDR3 DNA reads as TGCAGTGCTAGCCTCTCAGCGATCCACGAGCAGTACTTC.

In this sample, this clonotype turned up a few times. This sequence joins TRBV29-1 and TRBJ1-2, with no clear D. This CDR3 region has 14 residues. V gave up 0 bases and J gave up 4 bases, with 12 bases separating them. Germline values: CDR1 SQVTM, CDR2 ANQGSEA. CDR3 sequence reads: CSVEDRGRPYGYTF. CDR3 coding DNA: TGCAGCGTTGAAGATCGTGGCAGGCCCTATGGCTACACCTTC.

The chain carries TRBV7-2 and TRBJ2-5; a weak D match, TRBD2 (7 bases). The germline V gene encodes CDR1 SGHTA and CDR2 FQGNSA. Trimming removed 0 bases at V and 5 bases at J, with 13 bases between. The CDR3 covers 15 residues. The DNA for the CDR3 is TGTGCCAGCAGCTTAGCGGGGGCGGGAGCGGAGACCCAGTACTTC. The encoded protein is CASSLAGAGAETQYF.

The genes are TRBV6-5 and TRBJ2-4, with D uncertain. V shed 6 bases and J shed 3 bases, with 9 bases lying between them. This CDR3 region has 13 residues. CDR1 and CDR2 from the germline V gene are MNHEY and SVGAGI. Written as DNA, the CDR3 is TGTGCCAGCAGGGGGATGGGCAAAAACATTCAGTACTTC. Its translation is CASRGMGKNIQYF.

V usage is TRBV12-5 and J usage is TRBJ1-1, with D possibly being TRBD1 (6 bases). Germline V CDR1 and CDR2: LGHNT, FRNRAP. The ends were cut back, 6 bases at V and 5 bases at J, with 10 bases in the middle. The CDR3 is 12 residues long. The CDR3 here is CASGGGYTEAFF. Written as DNA, the CDR3 is TGTGCTAGTGGAGGGGGATATACTGAAGCTTTCTTT.

This clonotype was counted between two and nine times. The chain links TRBV28 to TRBJ2-5; a weak D match, TRBD1 (6 bases). V lost 6 bases and J lost 1, with 9 bases in between. This CDR3 has 13 amino acids. CDR1 is MDHEN, CDR2 SYDVKM, per germline. The CDR3 is CASRVDSQETQYF. The CDR3, as DNA: TGTGCCAGCAGAGTGGACAGCCAAGAGACCCAGTACTTC.

The J gene is TRBJ1-2, the V gene TRBV18, with TRBD1 matching over 10 bases. The CDR3 sequence is 16 residues long. Germline values: CDR1 KGHSH, CDR2 LQKENI. V gave up 4 bases and J gave up 3 bases; unmatched junction bases: 8. CDR3 residues: CASSRLTGTGDYGYTF. The DNA for the CDR3 is TGTGCCAGCTCACGCCTCACCGGGACAGGGGACTATGGCTACACCTTC.

This chain joins TRBV2 and TRBJ2-5; 7 bases fit TRBD1. The CDR3 extends over 15 amino acids. Trimming took 10 bases from V and 4 from J; bases not matched to a gene: 15. From germline, CDR1 is SNHLY and CDR2 FYNNEI. CDR3 in DNA: TGTGCCACCAAGCTAGGGGGCAGCCTGGGAGAGACCCAGTACTTC. This codes for CATKLGGSLGETQYF.

The chain carries TRBV9 and TRBJ2-2, with 8 bases aligning to TRBD2. Germline assignment: CDR1 SGDLS and CDR2 YYNGEE. This CDR3 spans 16 amino acids. The ends lost 4 bases at V and 5 bases at J; junction bases unmatched: 10. This CDR3 reads CASSPHGVAGTGELFF. DNA for the CDR3: TGTGCCAGCAGCCCCCACGGAGTAGCGGGGACCGGGGAGCTGTTTTTT.

This clonotype was counted a few times. The rearrangement joins TRBV4-2 to TRBJ1-2, with D possibly TRBD1 on 5 matching bases. The CDR3 is made up of 15 amino acids. V dropped 0 bases and J dropped 1 base, with 9 bases sitting between them. CDR1 is LGHNA, CDR2 YNFKEQ, per germline. CDR3 bases: TGTGCCAGCAGCCAAGATGGGGCGGATAACTATGGCTACACCTTC. Protein sequence: CASSQDGADNYGYTF.

J is TRBJ2-1 and V is TRBV29-1; no clear D. Per germline, CDR1 SQVTM and CDR2 ANQGSEA. The CDR3 consists of 13 residues. Trimming took 4 bases from V and 8 from J, leaving 15 bases between them. The CDR3 loop is CSVGSRVLDEQFF. The CDR3 DNA sequence: TGCAGCGTTGGTAGTAGGGTTCTGGATGAGCAGTTCTTC.

As to this clonotype: The junction does not match germline at one end; this may be a read error. This chain connects TRBV10-3 to TRBJ1-5, with D maybe TRBD1 (5 bases). The CDR3 is 14 amino acids. Germline CDR1 ENHRY, CDR2 SYGVKD. The CDR3 nucleotides read TGTACCATCAGTGAGAGGCAGGGAGATGGGTCCCAGCATTTT. This gives the protein CTISERQGDGSQHF.

The chain employs TRBV2 and TRBJ2-5; D tentatively fits TRBD1 or TRBD2 (6 bases each). Trimming stripped 6 bases from V and 9 bases from J, with 17 bases between. CDR1 and CDR2 (germline): SNHLY, FYNNEI. The CDR3 has 13 residues. The CDR3 is CASRPGTPGAQYF. As DNA, the CDR3 is TGTGCCAGCAGACCCGGGACACCGGGGGCCCAGTACTTC.

This clonotype was observed a few times. The genes are TRBV29-1 and TRBJ2-7, with 8 bases aligning to TRBD1. The CDR3 contains 14 residues. Germline V gene lookup returns CDR1 SQVTM and CDR2 ANQGSEA. Losses at the gene ends were 3 bases for V and 2 bases for J; bases not matched to a gene: 6. This CDR3 is CSVETGEYPYEQYF. The CDR3 region has the DNA TGCAGCGTTGAGACAGGGGAGTACCCCTACGAGCAGTACTTC.

The chain recombines TRBV28 with TRBJ1-2; the D is unclear. Germline CDR1 reads MDHEN; CDR2 reads SYDVKM. Trimming removed 7 bases at V and 1 base at J, with 4 bases between. The length of the CDR3 is 11 residues. The CDR3 here is CASIGNYGYTF. In DNA form, the CDR3 reads TGTGCCAGCATCGGTAACTATGGCTACACCTTC.

This clonotype was found a few times. The J gene is TRBJ1-2, the V gene TRBV12-3 or TRBV12-4, with 7 bases lining up with TRBD1. The CDR3 sequence is 15 residues long. With V trimmed by 6 bases and J by 5 bases, 12 bases remained unmatched. The CDR3 protein is CASRRTGVLPYGYTF. The CDR3 region has the DNA TGTGCCAGCAGACGCACAGGGGTTTTACCATATGGCTACACCTTC.

CDR3 sequence (DNA): TGTGCCAGCAGCCTCCGGGACAGCGATTTAGCCAAAAACATTCAGTACTTC. Translating it yields CASSLRDSDLAKNIQYF. The chain links TRBV3-1 to TRBJ2-4, with 7 nucleotides matching TRBD1. J gave up 0 bases and V 4 bases, and 9 bases lay outside the gene matches. The CDR3 covers 17 residues. Germline V CDR1 and CDR2: LGHDT, YNNKEL (reference sequence).

The rearrangement joins TRBV7-6 to TRBJ2-2; the D gene is possibly TRBD1 (6 bases). The germline V gene encodes CDR1 SGHVS and CDR2 FNYEAQ. The CDR3 sequence is 16 residues long. V gave up 4 bases and J gave up 4 bases, with 16 bases separating them. Written as DNA, the CDR3 is TGTGCCAGCAGCTACGGACAGCAAAAACTCACCGGGGAGCTGTTTTTT. It translates to CASSYGQQKLTGELFF.

CDR3 residues: CSVSGGACGQYF. Written as DNA, the CDR3 is TGCAGCGTTAGCGGGGGGGCCTGCGGGCAGTACTTC. The rearrangement joins TRBV29-1 to TRBJ2-7; 10 bases are shared with TRBD2. The trim removed 5 bases at V and 9 bases at J, leaving 7 bases unmatched. CDR3 length equals 12 residues. Germline V gene data show CDR1 as SQVTM and CDR2 as ANQGSEA.

The chain is built from TRBV5-1 and TRBJ2-4; perhaps D is TRBD1 or TRBD2 (5 bases each). The last part of the DNA fits TRBJ2-7 better; the J call may be wrong. The CDR3 totals 14 residues. CDR1 SGHRS and CDR2 YFSETQ come from the germline V gene. The chain's CDR3 is CASSYRGTTSEQYF. CDR3 in DNA: TGCGCCAGCAGTTATAGGGGTACTACTAGCGAGCAGTACTTC.